Each of the 23 T cell receptor beta chains below was sequenced from the same sample in a study of T cell responses to AZD1222 COVID-19 vaccine. The data were produced by immunoSEQ multiplex PCR, yet TCRdb's version contains in-frame clones alone and is incomplete. The table records 100,000 to 150,000 clones, approximately 90% of them present only once. The specimen was peripheral blood, collected on day 0 of AZD1222 vaccination. The receptors come from an adult in good health.

The chain has TRBV7-9 and TRBJ2-7; either TRBD1 or TRBD2 may supply D (5 bases each). The CDR3 runs 12 residues. Germline CDR1 and CDR2: SEHNR and FQNEAQ (reference sequence). V shed 5 bases and J shed 3 bases, with 8 bases lying between them. This CDR3 reads CASSRDHYEQYF. For the CDR3, the DNA is TGTGCCAGCAGCCGGGACCACTACGAGCAGTACTTC.

This rearrangement joins TRBV18 to TRBJ2-7; D gene unclear. Germline values: CDR1 KGHSH, CDR2 LQKENI. V was shortened by 3 bases and J by 5 bases, with 14 bases between the two germline ends. The CDR3 totals 14 residues. This CDR3 reads CASSPRLGGDEQYF. Here the CDR3 DNA reads TGTGCCAGCTCACCCCGGCTAGGCGGTGACGAGCAGTACTTC.

This sequence joins TRBV24-1 and TRBJ1-2; D might be TRBD1 (5 bases). Germline V gives CDR1 KGHDR, CDR2 SFDVKD. The CDR3 is 13 amino acids. Trimming removed 4 bases at V and 6 bases at J, with 11 bases between. DNA of the CDR3: TGTGCCACCAGTGACACAGGTTTTAATGGCTACACCTTC. Protein: CATSDTGFNGYTF.

In its sample, this clone was seen once. The genes are TRBV9 and TRBJ1-5; D ambiguous. The CDR3 extends over 13 amino acids. The germline V gene encodes CDR1 SGDLS and CDR2 YYNGEE. Deletions cut 0 bases from V and 0 bases from J, with 1 base between. The CDR3, as DNA: TGTGCCAGCAGCGTAGCTAGCAATCAGCCCCAGCATTTT. Encoded protein: CASSVASNQPQHF.

This clone was seen more than once but under ten times. This chain uses TRBV2 with TRBJ1-2; D may be TRBD1 (5 bases). The CDR3 extends over 13 amino acids. The V gene's germline CDR1 is SNHLY and CDR2 FYNNEI. V was clipped by 7 bases and J by 3 bases, with 12 bases between them. The CDR3 nucleotides read TGTGCCAGCAAATTTCCGGGACACTATGGCTACACCTTC. This codes for CASKFPGHYGYTF. Based on the CDR3 plus reference TRBV2 and TRBJ1-2, the full variable domain is EPEVTQTPSHQVTQMGQEVILRCVPISNHLYFYWYRQILGQKVEFLVSFYNNEISEKSEIFDDQFSVERPDGSNFTLKIRSTKLEDSAMYFCASKFPGHYGYTFGSGTRLTVV.

This chain joins TRBV5-1 and TRBJ1-1; possible D gene TRBD1, 6 bases. The CDR3 is 14 residues long. Germline V gene sequence: CDR1 SGHRS, CDR2 YFSETQ. V was trimmed by 0 bases and J by 5 bases, leaving 11 bases between them. The CDR3 region has the DNA TGCGCCAGCAGCTTGGCTGGGGGCGGGACTGAAGCTTTCTTT. It encodes CASSLAGGGTEAFF.

V is TRBV4-1 and J is TRBJ1-5; TRBD1 matches at 7 bases. In germline, CDR1 is MGHRA, CDR2 YSYEKL. This CDR3 is 18 amino acids long. Trimming at V came to 3 bases and at J to 7 bases, leaving 18 bases not matched to a gene. The CDR3 protein is CASSHFWSGDRDRQPQHF. The CDR3 bases are TGCGCCAGCAGCCATTTTTGGTCAGGCGACAGGGACCGACAGCCCCAGCATTTT.

The chain uses TRBV27 and TRBJ1-2, with D uncertain. The germline V and J ends were trimmed by 8 bases and 4 bases, with 11 bases remaining between them. Germline V gene lookup returns CDR1 MNHEY and CDR2 SMNVEV (reference sequence). CDR3 length equals 12 residues. The DNA for the CDR3 is TGTGCCAGCGGCCCCAGGATCTATGGCTACACCTTC. Protein product: CASGPRIYGYTF.

J is TRBJ1-6 and V is TRBV18, with unresolved D. This CDR3 has 16 amino acids. V was shortened by 2 bases and J by 7 bases, with 15 bases between the two germline ends. Germline CDR1 reads KGHSH; CDR2 reads LQKENI. As DNA, the CDR3 is TGTGCCAGCTCACCAAACGAGCGGGCGGGCAATTCACCCCTCCACTTT. This gives the protein CASSPNERAGNSPLHF.

This clone was observed once. The CDR3 reads CSVALRTGRGEAFF. The CDR3 DNA reads TGCAGCGTTGCCCTCCGGACTGGGAGAGGTGAAGCTTTCTTT. The V call is TRBV29-1, the J call TRBJ1-1; D gene unclear. Germline-derived CDR1 and CDR2 are SQVTM and ANQGSEA. V gave up 4 bases and J gave up 7 bases, with 19 bases separating them. This CDR3 region has 14 residues. The variable domain in full, with the rest retrieved from reference TRBV29-1 and TRBJ1-1, is SAVISQKPSRDICQRGTSLTIQCQVDSQVTMMFWYRQQPGQSLTLIATANQGSEATYESGFVIDKFPISRPNLTFSTLTVSNMSPEDSSIYLCSVALRTGRGEAFFGQGTRLTVV.

The chain combines TRBV29-1 with TRBJ1-2; 11 bases are a match to TRBD1. From germline, CDR1 is SQVTM and CDR2 ANQGSEA. The J segment lost 4 bases and the V segment lost 2 bases, leaving 3 bases of the junction unmatched. The CDR3 length is 14 residues. CDR3 nucleotides: TGCAGCGTTGAATACGGGACAGGGGGCTATGGCTACACCTTC. Its translation: CSVEYGTGGYGYTF. The full variable domain, completed using reference TRBV29-1 and TRBJ1-2, is SAVISQKPSRDICQRGTSLTIQCQVDSQVTMMFWYRQQPGQSLTLIATANQGSEATYESGFVIDKFPISRPNLTFSTLTVSNMSPEDSSIYLCSVEYGTGGYGYTFGSGTRLTVV.

This chain uses TRBV29-1 with TRBJ1-1, with a tentative D call TRBD1 (6 bases). Trimming pared 7 bases from V and 7 bases from J, leaving 19 bases between. This CDR3 has 13 amino acids. Germline V CDR1 and CDR2: SQVTM, ANQGSEA. CDR3 sequence: CSGLLGGLGEAFF. The CDR3 DNA sequence: TGCAGCGGGCTGCTAGGGGGGTTAGGTGAAGCTTTCTTT.

This clone has more than one count but fewer than ten. V and J are TRBV5-4 and TRBJ1-2, with TRBD1 matching 9 bases. Germline V gene lookup returns CDR1 SGHNT and CDR2 YYREEE (reference sequence). J was trimmed by 3 bases and V by 2 bases; bases with no gene match: 5. The CDR3 is 15 amino acids. The CDR3 reads CASSFGTGGDYGYTF. The CDR3 bases are TGTGCCAGCAGCTTTGGAACAGGGGGCGACTATGGCTACACCTTC.

The genes are TRBV6-6 and TRBJ1-4; no reliable D call. Trimming cost V 6 bases and J 0 bases, with 11 bases left between them. The CDR3 loop spans 15 amino acids. The germline CDR1 and CDR2 sequences are MNHNY and SVGAGI (reference sequence). CDR3 DNA: TGTGCCAGCAGACCTAGAACAGCAACTAATGAAAAACTGTTTTTT. This encodes CASRPRTATNEKLFF.

CDR3 region: CASSGGQGAEAFF. In DNA, the CDR3 is TGTGCCAGCAGCGGCGGACAGGGGGCTGAAGCTTTCTTT. V gene TRBV9 combines with J gene TRBJ1-1, with 10 nucleotides matching TRBD1. The V gene's germline CDR1 is SGDLS and CDR2 YYNGEE. The V and J ends lost 3 bases and 6 bases, in that order; junction bases with no gene match: 2. CDR3 length: 13 residues.

A few counts support this clone. The V gene is TRBV7-9, the J gene TRBJ2-2; 9 nucleotides agree with TRBD1. The CDR3 extends over 17 amino acids. Germline CDR1 reads SEHNR; CDR2 reads FQNEAQ (reference sequence). Trimming at V came to 5 bases and at J to 1 base, leaving 8 bases not matched to a gene. The CDR3 sequence is CASSHPRTGENTGELFF. The CDR3 DNA is TGTGCCAGCAGCCATCCTCGGACAGGGGAGAACACCGGGGAGCTGTTTTTT.

This chain links TRBV7-9 with TRBJ2-7; TRBD2 aligns across 8 bases. CDR1 is SEHNR and CDR2 is FQNEAQ in the germline V gene (reference sequence). V dropped 10 bases and J dropped 3; count of bases not matched to a gene: 8. There are 13 residues in the CDR3. CDR3 residues: CATHGSGSYEQYF. Written as DNA, the CDR3 is TGTGCCACCCATGGGAGCGGGAGCTACGAGCAGTACTTC.

The chain has TRBV6-1 and TRBJ1-6; D is ambiguous. Trimming shortened V by 0 bases and J by 9 bases, and 12 bases separated the two germline ends. In germline, CDR1 is MNHNS, CDR2 SASEGT. This CDR3 contains 15 residues. The CDR3: CASSEAFPRVSPLHF. The CDR3 DNA follows: TGTGCCAGCAGTGAAGCTTTTCCGCGGGTTTCACCCCTCCACTTT.

This clone occurred once. The chain joins TRBV10-3 to TRBJ2-3, with D maybe TRBD1 (5 bases). The CDR3 loop spans 15 amino acids. Germline V lookup: CDR1 ENHRY, CDR2 SYGVKD. Trimming shortened V by 4 bases and J by 0 bases, and 11 bases separated the two germline ends. CDR3 in amino acids: CAISAGSSSTDTQYF. The CDR3 nucleotides are TGTGCCATCAGTGCAGGGTCTTCTAGCACAGATACGCAGTATTTT.

The gene calls are TRBV9 and TRBJ2-6, with no clear D. This CDR3 is built from 14 residues. Germline V CDR1 and CDR2: SGDLS, YYNGEE. V gave up 3 bases and J gave up 4 bases, with 8 bases separating them. This CDR3 reads CASSGSRGANVLTF. CDR3 nucleotide sequence: TGTGCCAGCAGCGGCTCCCGAGGGGCCAACGTCCTGACTTTC.

The rearrangement links TRBV3-1 (or the pseudogene TRBV3-2) to TRBJ2-7; D is possibly TRBD2 (5 bases). Germline V gene sequence: CDR1 LGHDT, CDR2 YNNKEL (reference sequence). V lost 4 bases and J lost 9, with 16 bases in between. The CDR3 length is 13 residues. The DNA for the CDR3 is TGTGCCAGCAGCCTGAGTGGGCTAGCTGGGCAGTACTTC. Its translation is CASSLSGLAGQYF.

The V gene is TRBV5-6, the J gene TRBJ2-3; 7 bases map to TRBD2. In germline, CDR1 is SGHDT, CDR2 YYEEEE. With V trimmed by 2 bases and J by 6 bases, 3 bases remained unmatched. The CDR3 is 13 amino acids. CDR3 sequence reads: CASSLAGSDTQYF. CDR3 in DNA: TGTGCCAGCAGCTTAGCGGGATCTGATACGCAGTATTTT.

The gene calls are TRBV4-2 and TRBJ2-6; 8 bases fit TRBD1. The CDR3 is 16 amino acids. From germline, CDR1 is LGHNA and CDR2 YNFKEQ. The junction had 4 bases not matched to a gene; V was cut back by 4 bases and J by 2 bases. The CDR3 protein is CASSPTDRAGANVLTF. The CDR3 region has the DNA TGTGCCAGCAGCCCTACGGACAGGGCTGGGGCCAACGTCCTGACTTTC.